This TCR beta chain was captured in a study of cytomegalovirus exposure and HLA in healthy donors. Study-wide results and caveats: An apparent linkage of common viral pathogens to several of the most significant clusters emerged in a later analysis.

The CDR3 extends over 13 amino acids. Looked up from germline, CDR1 is SGHTA and CDR2 is FQGNSA. V lost 1 base and J 8 bases, leaving 10 bases between the germline ends. As concerns this clone: What it binds is unknown.

The primer mix had 60 Vbeta and 13 Jbeta primers. Sequencing was performed with immunoSEQ multiplex PCR; in TCRdb, only in-frame clones are kept and a portion is missing. The sample lists approximately 170,000 clones; approximately 80% were seen once. The sequence was obtained from a woman aged 40 to 50 in good health and CMV-seropositive. V and J are TRBV7-2 and TRBJ2-3, with a possible D match to TRBD2 (6 bases). The sequenced sample was PBMCs. CDR3 nucleotide sequence: TGTGCCAGCAGCTTAGACGGCGGGGTTACGCAGTATTTT. The encoded protein is CASSLDGGVTQYF.